This T cell receptor beta chain comes out of a study of OX40 agonist ivuxolimab in advanced cancers. Overall study context: A history of anti-PD-1, anti-PD-L1 or anti-CTLA-4 therapy was acceptable, and 40% had some.

The CDR3 is 14 amino acids. The V and J ends lost 4 bases and 0 bases respectively, with 13 bases between them. Per germline, CDR1 SQVTM and CDR2 ANQGSEA. Repertoires were generated with immunoSEQ multiplex PCR, while TCRdb's copy carries only in-frame clones and drops some. Here the sample spans tens of thousands of clones, less than 90% being singletons. At cycle 4 day 1, cycle 7 day 1, and baseline, blood was sampled. The chain recombines TRBV29-1 with TRBJ2-7, with a tentative D call TRBD2 (5 bases). The sequence derives from an adult with an advanced solid tumor such as melanoma, head and neck, liver or kidney cancer. Material: CD4+ or CD8+ T cells sorted from blood, obtained in a trial of the OX40 agonist ivuxolimab. In DNA, the CDR3 is TGCAGCGTTGGGGTCGGGATTCACTCCTACGAGCAGTACTTC. Translation: CSVGVGIHSYEQYF.